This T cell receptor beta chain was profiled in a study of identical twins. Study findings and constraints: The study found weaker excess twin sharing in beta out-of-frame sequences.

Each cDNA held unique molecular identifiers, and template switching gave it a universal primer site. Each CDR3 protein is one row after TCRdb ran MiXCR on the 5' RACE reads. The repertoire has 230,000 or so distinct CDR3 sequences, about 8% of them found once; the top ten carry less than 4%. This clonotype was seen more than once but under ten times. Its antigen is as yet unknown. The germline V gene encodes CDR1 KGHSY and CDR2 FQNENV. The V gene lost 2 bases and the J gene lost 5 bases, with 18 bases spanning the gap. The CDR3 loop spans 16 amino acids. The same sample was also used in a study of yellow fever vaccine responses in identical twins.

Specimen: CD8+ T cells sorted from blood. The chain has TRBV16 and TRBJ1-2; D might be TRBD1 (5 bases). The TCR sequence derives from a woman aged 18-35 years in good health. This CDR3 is CASSQTKDPRGYGYTF. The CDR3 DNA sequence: TGTGCCAGCAGCCAAACGAAAGACCCGAGGGGATATGGCTACACCTTC.